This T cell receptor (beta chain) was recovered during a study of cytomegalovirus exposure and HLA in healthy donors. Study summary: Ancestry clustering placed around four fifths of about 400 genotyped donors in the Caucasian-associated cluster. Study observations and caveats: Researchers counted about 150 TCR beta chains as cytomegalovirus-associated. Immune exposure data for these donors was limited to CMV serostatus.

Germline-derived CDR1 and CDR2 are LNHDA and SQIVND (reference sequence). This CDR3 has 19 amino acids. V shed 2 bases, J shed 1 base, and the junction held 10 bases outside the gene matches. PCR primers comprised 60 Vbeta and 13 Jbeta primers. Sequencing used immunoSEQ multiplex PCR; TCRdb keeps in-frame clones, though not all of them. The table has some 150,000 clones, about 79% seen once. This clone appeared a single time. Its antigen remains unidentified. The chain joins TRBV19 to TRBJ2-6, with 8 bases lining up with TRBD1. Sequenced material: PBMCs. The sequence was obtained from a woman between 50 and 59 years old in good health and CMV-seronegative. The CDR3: CASSIRSPGGASGANVLTF. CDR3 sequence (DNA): TGTGCCAGTAGTATAAGATCGCCAGGGGGCGCTTCTGGGGCCAACGTCCTGACTTTC.